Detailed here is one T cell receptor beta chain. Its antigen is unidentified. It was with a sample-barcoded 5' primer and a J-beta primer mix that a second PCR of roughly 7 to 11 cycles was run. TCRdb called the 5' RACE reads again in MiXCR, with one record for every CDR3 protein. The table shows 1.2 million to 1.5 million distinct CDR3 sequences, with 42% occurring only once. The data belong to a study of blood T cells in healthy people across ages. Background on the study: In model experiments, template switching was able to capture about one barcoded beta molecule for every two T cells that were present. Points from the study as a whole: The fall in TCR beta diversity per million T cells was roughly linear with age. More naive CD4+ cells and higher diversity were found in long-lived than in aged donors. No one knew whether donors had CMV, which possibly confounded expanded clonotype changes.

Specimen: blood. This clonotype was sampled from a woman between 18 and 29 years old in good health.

The CDR3 is CASTLGQGSDEQYF. The DNA of the CDR3 is TGTGCCAGCACCCTGGGACAGGGATCAGACGAGCAGTACTTC. This sequence joins TRBV12-3 or TRBV12-4 and TRBJ2-7; 9 nucleotides align to TRBD1. The junction had 9 bases not matched to a gene; V was cut back by 7 bases and J by 5 bases. The CDR3 totals 14 residues.